This T cell receptor beta chain was captured in a study of type 1 regulatory T cells. The CDR3 contains 16 residues. V shed 5 bases, J shed 0 bases, and the junction held 6 bases outside the gene matches. With respect to this clonotype: The antigen is not known.

TCRdb re-called the reads through MiXCR, storing one row per CDR3 protein. The repertoire holds more than 60,000 distinct CDR3 sequences, with 62% as singletons. The J gene is TRBJ2-3, the V gene TRBV12-3 or TRBV12-4; 9 nucleotides agree with TRBD2. Sequenced sample: cultured non-Tr1 T cells, either the whole culture or a sorted T cell fraction (not recorded which). The clonotype originates from a human donor in good health. For the CDR3, the DNA is TGTGCCAGCAGTCCGGGGGGACTAGCTAGCACAGATACGCAGTATTTT. This codes for CASSPGGLASTDTQYF.